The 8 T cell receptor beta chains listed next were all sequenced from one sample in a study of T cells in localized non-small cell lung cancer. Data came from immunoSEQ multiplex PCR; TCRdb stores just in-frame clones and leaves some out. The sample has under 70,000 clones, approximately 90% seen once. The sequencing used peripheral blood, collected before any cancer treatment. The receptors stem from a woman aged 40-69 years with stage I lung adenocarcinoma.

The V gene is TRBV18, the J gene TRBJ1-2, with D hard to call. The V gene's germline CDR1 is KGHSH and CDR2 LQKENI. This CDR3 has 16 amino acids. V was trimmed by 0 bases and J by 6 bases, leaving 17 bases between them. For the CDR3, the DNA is TGTGCCAGCTCACCACCGCGGGAGGTGCCGTGGAATGGCTACACCTTC. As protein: CASSPPREVPWNGYTF. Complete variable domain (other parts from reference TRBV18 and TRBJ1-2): NAGVMQNPRHLVRRRGQEARLRCSPMKGHSHVYWYRQLPEEGLKFMVYLQKENIIDESGMPKERFSAEFPKEGPSILRIQQVVRGDSAAYFCASSPPREVPWNGYTFGSGTRLTVV.

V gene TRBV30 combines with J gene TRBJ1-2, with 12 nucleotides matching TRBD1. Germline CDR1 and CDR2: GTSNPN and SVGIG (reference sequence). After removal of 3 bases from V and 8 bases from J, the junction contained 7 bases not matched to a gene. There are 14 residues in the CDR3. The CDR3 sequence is CAWSRDRGQRGYTF. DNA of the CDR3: TGTGCCTGGAGCCGGGACAGGGGGCAGAGAGGCTACACCTTC.

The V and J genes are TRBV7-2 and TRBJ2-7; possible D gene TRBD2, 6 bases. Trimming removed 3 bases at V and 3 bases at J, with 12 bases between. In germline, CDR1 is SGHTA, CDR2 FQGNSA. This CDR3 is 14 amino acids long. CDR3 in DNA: TGTGCCAGCAGCTTCCCGGGACTCCTCTACGAGCAGTACTTC. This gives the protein CASSFPGLLYEQYF.

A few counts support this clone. The CDR3: CASSDEGTTNTGELFF. CDR3 nucleotides: TGTGCCAGCAGTGACGAGGGGACAACGAACACCGGGGAGCTGTTTTTT. This chain links TRBV6-4 with TRBJ2-2; a possible D gene is TRBD1 (6 bases). Germline V gene lookup returns CDR1 MRHNA and CDR2 SNTAGT. V shed 2 bases and J shed 0 bases, with 10 bases lying between them. This CDR3 has 16 residues.

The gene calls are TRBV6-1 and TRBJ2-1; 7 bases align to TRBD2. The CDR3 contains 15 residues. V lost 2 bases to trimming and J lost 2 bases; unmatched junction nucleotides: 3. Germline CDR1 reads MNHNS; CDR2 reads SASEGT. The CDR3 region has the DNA TGTGCCAGCAGTGAATTTCGGGGGGCCTACAATGAGCAGTTCTTC. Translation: CASSEFRGAYNEQFF.

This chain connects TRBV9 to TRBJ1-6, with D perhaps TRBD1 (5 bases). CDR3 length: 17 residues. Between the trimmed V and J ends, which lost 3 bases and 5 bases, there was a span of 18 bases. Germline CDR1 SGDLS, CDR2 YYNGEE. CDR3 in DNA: TGTGCCAGCAGCGCTAATATCGGGGGAGGCAATAATTCACCCCTCCACTTT. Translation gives CASSANIGGGNNSPLHF.

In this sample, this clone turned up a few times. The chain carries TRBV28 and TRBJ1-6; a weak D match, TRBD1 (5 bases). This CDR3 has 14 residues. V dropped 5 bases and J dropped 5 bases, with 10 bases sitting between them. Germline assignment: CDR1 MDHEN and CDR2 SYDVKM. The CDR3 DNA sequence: TGTGCCAGCAGTCCCGGGGGGGATAATTCACCCCTCCACTTT. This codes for CASSPGGDNSPLHF.

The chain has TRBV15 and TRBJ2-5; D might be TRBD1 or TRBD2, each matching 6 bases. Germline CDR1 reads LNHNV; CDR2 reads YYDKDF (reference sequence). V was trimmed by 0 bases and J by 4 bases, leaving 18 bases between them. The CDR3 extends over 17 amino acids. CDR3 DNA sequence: TGTGCCACCAGCAGAGATGGAGAGGGGGGTCGGAGAGAGACCCAGTACTTC. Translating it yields CATSRDGEGGRRETQYF.